Following are 27 T cell receptor beta chains from one sample sequenced in a study of cytomegalovirus exposure and HLA in healthy donors. Use of 60 Vbeta and 13 Jbeta primers characterized the PCR. Only in-frame clones appear in the TCRdb table, and some are missing; sequencing was by immunoSEQ multiplex PCR. There are about 190,000 clones in the sample; 82% occur only once, and roughly 0.75% lies in the top ten. The source material was PBMCs. The receptors were gathered from a young woman in good health and CMV-seronegative.

The chain joins TRBV4-1 to TRBJ2-3, with 8 bases lining up with TRBD1. Looked up from germline, CDR1 is MGHRA and CDR2 is YSYEKL. The CDR3 runs to 20 residues. V gave up 2 bases and J gave up 0 bases; unmatched junction bases: 16. Written as DNA, the CDR3 is TGCGCCAGCAGCCAAATACGACAGGGGACCATAAAGACTAGCACAGATACGCAGTATTTT. It translates to CASSQIRQGTIKTSTDTQYF.

CDR3 loop: CASSIEQGHRSPQHF. DNA for the CDR3: TGTGCCAGTAGTATTGAACAGGGCCACCGAAGTCCCCAGCATTTT. The gene calls are TRBV19 and TRBJ1-5, with TRBD1 as a possible D gene (6 bases). Germline V gene sequence: CDR1 LNHDA, CDR2 SQIVND (reference sequence). The CDR3 loop spans 15 amino acids. Trimming took 3 bases from V and 10 from J, leaving 19 bases between them.

The chain is built from TRBV19 and TRBJ2-2; 7 bases are shared with TRBD2. The junction had 7 bases not matched to a gene; V was cut back by 5 bases and J by 7 bases. CDR1 is LNHDA, CDR2 SQIVND, per germline (reference sequence). The CDR3 covers 14 residues. CDR3 DNA: TGTGCCAGTAGTTGGGGACTATCGAACGGGGAGCTGTTTTTT. Translating it yields CASSWGLSNGELFF.

The chain joins TRBV19 to TRBJ2-2; weak D call: TRBD1 (5 bases). V was trimmed by 8 bases and J by 4 bases, leaving 14 bases between them. CDR1 LNHDA and CDR2 SQIVND come from the germline V gene (reference sequence). This CDR3 has 14 amino acids. The CDR3 DNA reads TGTGCCAGTGGACGACAGCTATCCACCGGGGAGCTGTTTTTT. Residues: CASGRQLSTGELFF.

The chain couples TRBV6-1 to TRBJ1-2; D remains unclear. Trimming pared 8 bases from V and 0 bases from J, leaving 13 bases between. CDR3 length equals 14 residues. CDR1 and CDR2 (germline): MNHNS, SASEGT. CDR3 DNA sequence: TGTGCCAGCTTTTACGTGGGAGCTAACTATGGCTACACCTTC. It specifies CASFYVGANYGYTF.

V and J are TRBV2 and TRBJ2-5, with TRBD1 as a possible D gene (6 bases). Germline values: CDR1 SNHLY, CDR2 FYNNEI. The CDR3 totals 16 residues. V lost 6 bases and J lost 4, with 21 bases in between. CDR3 in amino acids: CASREKFTGFGETQYF. Written as DNA, the CDR3 is TGTGCCAGCAGGGAGAAATTTACAGGGTTTGGAGAGACCCAGTACTTC. Full variable domain (missing parts from reference TRBV2 and TRBJ2-5): EPEVTQTPSHQVTQMGQEVILRCVPISNHLYFYWYRQILGQKVEFLVSFYNNEISEKSEIFDDQFSVERPDGSNFTLKIRSTKLEDSAMYFCASREKFTGFGETQYFGPGTRLLVL.

This rearrangement joins TRBV27 to TRBJ2-7; 7 nucleotides align to TRBD1. The CDR3 contains 14 residues. After removal of 3 bases from V and 4 bases from J, the junction contained 6 bases not matched to a gene. Germline V lookup: CDR1 MNHEY, CDR2 SMNVEV (reference sequence). CDR3 residues: CASSFLDRSYEQYF. The DNA for the CDR3 is TGTGCCAGCAGTTTTCTGGACAGGTCTTACGAGCAGTACTTC.

The rearrangement links TRBV27 to TRBJ2-1; 13 bases match TRBD2. The V gene end was trimmed by 4 bases and the J gene end by 7 bases; junction bases not matched to a gene: 4. The CDR3 length is 15 residues. The V gene's germline CDR1 is MNHEY and CDR2 SMNVEV (reference sequence). CDR3 DNA: TGTGCCAGCAGTTGGGGGACTAGCGGGATGAATGAGCAGTTCTTC. The encoded protein is CASSWGTSGMNEQFF.

The genes are TRBV6-5 and TRBJ1-5; TRBD1 matches at 10 bases. There are 15 residues in the CDR3. With 6 bases clipped from V and 2 bases from J, the junction kept 4 bases outside the gene matches. CDR1 is MNHEY and CDR2 is SVGAGI in the germline V gene. The CDR3 nucleotides are TGTGCCAGCAGCTCGACAGGGGGCGGCAATCAGCCCCAGCATTTT. This sequence encodes CASSSTGGGNQPQHF.

The rearrangement joins TRBV28 to TRBJ2-3, with 9 nucleotides matching TRBD2. Germline CDR1 reads MDHEN; CDR2 reads SYDVKM. The ends lost 3 bases at V and 6 bases at J; junction bases unmatched: 10. The CDR3 is made up of 16 amino acids. CDR3 protein: CASSFHLAGRGDTQYF. The CDR3 DNA follows: TGTGCCAGCAGTTTTCATCTAGCGGGAAGAGGGGATACGCAGTATTTT.

V is TRBV5-8 and J is TRBJ2-2; 8 bases agree with TRBD1. Looked up from germline, CDR1 is SGHTS and CDR2 is YDEGEE. The CDR3 loop spans 17 amino acids. V shed 0 bases and J 4 bases; nucleotides not matched to a gene: 8. CDR3 DNA: TGTGCCAGCAGCTTGGCCTTAGGACAGGGTTTCACCGGGGAGCTGTTTTTT. It codes for CASSLALGQGFTGELFF.

J is TRBJ2-7 and V is TRBV25-1, with 11 bases fitting TRBD2. V lost 4 bases to trimming and J lost 6 bases; unmatched junction nucleotides: 2. Per the germline V gene, CDR1 is MGHDK and CDR2 is SYGVNS. The CDR3 extends over 13 amino acids. CDR3 DNA: TGTGCCAGCAGTGTAGCGGGAGGGGGCGAGCAGTACTTC. As protein: CASSVAGGGEQYF.

This clone was found a few times. CDR3 amino acids: CASSDRADTGELFF. The CDR3 DNA follows: TGTGCCAGCAGTGACAGGGCAGACACCGGGGAGCTGTTTTTT. V usage is TRBV6-6 and J usage is TRBJ2-2; TRBD1 matches at 7 bases. Unmatched junction bases numbered 3, after V lost 5 bases and J lost 3 bases. The CDR3 runs 14 residues. Germline V lookup: CDR1 MNHNY, CDR2 SVGAGI (reference sequence).

This chain uses TRBV27 with TRBJ1-2; D is ambiguous. Germline assignment: CDR1 MNHEY and CDR2 SMNVEV (reference sequence). CDR3 size: 13 residues. The V end lost 2 bases, the J end lost 8 bases, and 12 bases lay between the germline ends. The CDR3 spells CASSLEGTRGYTF. CDR3 coding DNA: TGTGCCAGCAGTTTAGAGGGAACACGCGGCTACACCTTC.

The chain has TRBV19 and TRBJ2-7; 9 bases match TRBD1. The CDR3 runs 15 residues. V trimming: 6 bases; J trimming: 3 bases; junction bases outside the gene matches: 9. CDR1 LNHDA and CDR2 SQIVND come from the germline V gene (reference sequence). The CDR3 protein is CASSTQGQGGYEQYF. CDR3 nucleotide sequence: TGTGCCAGTAGCACCCAGGGACAGGGAGGCTACGAGCAGTACTTC.

The J gene is TRBJ1-1, the V gene TRBV7-8; tentatively, D is TRBD1 (5 bases). V was clipped by 6 bases and J by 7 bases, with 18 bases between them. Germline-derived CDR1 and CDR2 are SGHVS and FQNEAQ. The CDR3 extends over 14 amino acids. This CDR3 reads CASRYTQGLGEAFF. CDR3 nucleotides: TGTGCCAGCAGATACACTCAGGGCCTGGGTGAAGCTTTCTTT.

The chain is built from TRBV5-1 and TRBJ2-5; 7 bases match TRBD1. CDR3 size: 14 residues. J was trimmed by 4 bases and V by 4 bases; bases with no gene match: 7. Germline V gene data show CDR1 as SGHRS and CDR2 as YFSETQ. The CDR3, as DNA: TGCGCCAGCAGCGCCAGGGGGTTCGGAGAGACCCAGTACTTC. Residues: CASSARGFGETQYF. Full variable domain (outside the CDR3, taken from reference TRBV5-1 and TRBJ2-5): KAGVTQTPRYLIKTRGQQVTLSCSPISGHRSVSWYQQTPGQGLQFLFEYFSETQRNKGNFPGRFSGRQFSNSRSEMNVSTLELGDSALYLCASSARGFGETQYFGPGTRLLVL.

This clone appeared a single time. The chain recombines TRBV27 with TRBJ2-3; no reliable D call. CDR3 length: 16 residues. The germline V and J ends were trimmed by 2 bases and 2 bases, with 14 bases remaining between them. CDR1 is MNHEY, CDR2 SMNVEV, per germline (reference sequence). The CDR3 DNA reads as TGTGCCAGCAGTTTAACGTTCCCGGAGTACACAGATACGCAGTATTTT. Protein: CASSLTFPEYTDTQYF.

This clone was seen a few times. The chain combines TRBV28 with TRBJ2-7; 7 positions agree with TRBD1. Germline V lookup: CDR1 MDHEN, CDR2 SYDVKM. V shed 3 bases, J shed 3 bases, and the junction held 8 bases outside the gene matches. The CDR3 loop spans 15 amino acids. DNA of the CDR3: TGTGCCAGCAGTTTTGTTACAGGGGCGGGCTACGAGCAGTACTTC. This sequence encodes CASSFVTGAGYEQYF.

V gene TRBV27 combines with J gene TRBJ1-2; D is possibly TRBD1 (5 bases). V lost 7 bases and J 6 bases, leaving 21 bases between the germline ends. CDR1 is MNHEY and CDR2 is SMNVEV in the germline V gene (reference sequence). There are 15 residues in the CDR3. The CDR3 region has the DNA TGTGCCAGCACCCCCCGGGGGTCACCTGGAGATGGCTACACCTTC. Protein: CASTPRGSPGDGYTF.

Comments on this clone: At one end the junction does not follow the germline gene, possibly because of a read error. The rearrangement uses TRBV2 and TRBJ1-5; D call uncertain. CDR3 size: 13 residues. Germline V gene data show CDR1 as SNHLY and CDR2 as FYNNEI. This chain's CDR3 is CASSESSIQPQHF. The CDR3 nucleotides read TGTGCCAGCAGTGAAAGTAGCATTCAGCCCCAGCATTTT. The full variable domain, completed using reference TRBV2 and TRBJ1-5, is EPEVTQTPSHQVTQMGQEVILRCVPISNHLYFYWYRQILGQKVEFLVSFYNNEISEKSEIFDDQFSVERPDGSNFTLKIRSTKLEDSAMYFCASSESSIQPQHFGDGTRLSIL.

The chain carries TRBV28 and TRBJ2-7; 10 bases line up with TRBD2. The germline gives CDR1 MDHEN, CDR2 SYDVKM. This CDR3 region has 15 residues. The trim removed 3 bases at V and 2 bases at J, leaving 4 bases unmatched. The CDR3 loop reads CASSLYLAGAYEQYF. CDR3 in DNA: TGTGCCAGCAGTTTGTATCTAGCGGGGGCCTACGAGCAGTACTTC.

The V call is TRBV29-1, the J call TRBJ1-2; no clear D gene. The CDR3 runs to 13 residues. Between the trimmed V and J ends, which lost 4 bases and 8 bases, there was a span of 17 bases. From germline, CDR1 is SQVTM and CDR2 ANQGSEA. The CDR3 DNA follows: TGCAGCGTTGTCAATTCGGGGATAGAGGGCTACACCTTC. This translates into CSVVNSGIEGYTF.

V and J are TRBV27 and TRBJ2-3, with a possible D match to TRBD2 (6 bases). V lost 7 bases, J lost 2 bases, and 19 bases lay in between. The CDR3 sequence is 16 residues long. Germline V gives CDR1 MNHEY, CDR2 SMNVEV (reference sequence). In nucleotides, the CDR3 is TGTGCCAGCAACGCGATTCCGGGAGTTATCACAGATACGCAGTATTTT. Encoded protein: CASNAIPGVITDTQYF.

V gene TRBV2 combines with J gene TRBJ2-5; TRBD2 aligns across 9 bases. CDR3 length: 16 amino acids. J was trimmed by 5 bases and V by 1 base; bases with no gene match: 8. Germline CDR1 is SNHLY and CDR2 is FYNNEI. The CDR3 sequence is CASSEDLAGFGETQYF. The CDR3 nucleotides are TGTGCCAGCAGTGAAGATCTAGCGGGATTTGGCGAGACCCAGTACTTC.

This rearrangement joins TRBV7-9 to TRBJ2-1, with D tentatively TRBD2 (5 bases). The CDR3 totals 17 residues. V gave up 5 bases and J gave up 1 base, with 18 bases separating them. Germline CDR1 and CDR2: SEHNR and FQNEAQ (reference sequence). The CDR3 nucleotides read TGTGCCAGCAGCCACTACCTTGGGCGGGCTTCCTACAATGAGCAGTTCTTC. Translated: CASSHYLGRASYNEQFF.

This clone was seen a few times. The rearrangement links TRBV5-6 to TRBJ2-5, with 9 bases aligning to TRBD2. The CDR3 totals 18 residues. CDR1 is SGHDT, CDR2 YYEEEE, per germline. V lost 4 bases and J lost 4; bases outside the gene matches: 17. The DNA for the CDR3 is TGTGCCAGCAGCCCAACGGCGGGAGGGCCTCGGGTCGGAGAGACCCAGTACTTC. This codes for CASSPTAGGPRVGETQYF.